These 26 T cell receptor beta chains were all obtained from the same sample, sequenced in a study of blood T cell repertoires in COVID-19. Assay used: immunoSEQ multiplex PCR; TCRdb lists only in-frame clones, some missing. This table has 95,000 to 150,000 clones, around 83% appearing once. The sample comprised peripheral blood. The receptors here all came from a man aged 60 to 69 with acute or convalescent COVID-19.

This chain connects TRBV28 to TRBJ2-3; 8 bases match TRBD2. The V gene end was trimmed by 6 bases and the J gene end by 4 bases; junction bases not matched to a gene: 9. The CDR3 length is 15 residues. CDR1 MDHEN and CDR2 SYDVKM come from the germline V gene. The CDR3 DNA reads TGTGCCAGCAGCCTTAGCGGGATTAGCGCAGATACGCAGTATTTT. This translates into CASSLSGISADTQYF.

Concerning this clone itself: Germline is not matched at one junction end, which may reflect a read error. The chain employs TRBV9 and TRBJ1-6; a possible D gene is TRBD1 (5 bases). Germline V gene lookup returns CDR1 SGDLS and CDR2 YYNGEE. This CDR3 is built from 14 residues. CDR3 coding DNA: TGTGCCAGCAGCACTACCCCGGGGGATTCACCCTTCCACTTT. Protein: CASSTTPGDSPFHF.

This clone was seen only once. The chain is built from TRBV6-5 and TRBJ1-6; D is unclear. Germline V gene sequence: CDR1 MNHEY, CDR2 SVGAGI. V dropped 0 bases and J dropped 6 bases, with 9 bases sitting between them. CDR3 length equals 15 residues. CDR3 sequence: CASSYSSQPNSPLHF. The CDR3 region has the DNA TGTGCCAGCAGTTACTCTTCACAGCCTAATTCACCCCTCCACTTT.

The CDR3 bases are TGTGCCAGCAGCCAGAGCAGGGGCTATGGCTACACCTTC. Amino acids: CASSQSRGYGYTF. The chain combines TRBV14 with TRBJ1-2; tentative D call: TRBD1 (6 bases). Trimming left V 3 bases short and J 4 bases short, with 9 bases between. Germline V gene sequence: CDR1 SGHDN, CDR2 FVKESK. The CDR3 has 13 amino acids.

This clone has only a few counts. The CDR3 DNA is TGTGCCAGCAGTTACTCCCTCGGGGTCTTCTCCGAGCAGTACTTC. Amino acid sequence: CASSYSLGVFSEQYF. J is TRBJ2-7 and V is TRBV6-6; possibly TRBD2 for D (5 bases). This CDR3 has 15 amino acids. The germline V gene has CDR1 MNHNY and CDR2 SVGAGI (reference sequence). Trimming took 0 bases from V and 6 from J, leaving 15 bases between them.

V usage is TRBV7-9 and J usage is TRBJ2-5; 9 positions agree with TRBD2. Unmatched junction bases numbered 5, after V lost 5 bases and J lost 4 bases. Germline V gene lookup returns CDR1 SEHNR and CDR2 FQNEAQ (reference sequence). This CDR3 has 14 residues. In DNA form, the CDR3 reads TGTGCCAGCAGCCTCGGAGCGGGAGGAGAGACCCAGTACTTC. It specifies CASSLGAGGETQYF.

The chain carries TRBV6-5 and TRBJ1-5; D is possibly TRBD1 (5 bases). The CDR3 has 15 residues. From germline, CDR1 is MNHEY and CDR2 SVGAGI. Trimming cost V 6 bases and J 8 bases, with 20 bases left between them. CDR3 nucleotides: TGTGCCAGCAGCCTAAAGCGGGACCATGAGAAGCCCCAGCATTTT. Translating gives CASSLKRDHEKPQHF.

This clone was found a few times. The V and J genes are TRBV27 and TRBJ2-7; no clear D. This CDR3 spans 16 amino acids. Trimming shortened V by 2 bases and J by 2 bases, and 16 bases separated the two germline ends. Germline V gives CDR1 MNHEY, CDR2 SMNVEV (reference sequence). The CDR3 DNA sequence: TGTGCCAGCAGTTTACGGTCTCCCTCCCTAGCCTACGAGCAGTACTTC. It is translated as CASSLRSPSLAYEQYF.

The V and J genes are TRBV6-1 and TRBJ1-3, with TRBD1 as a possible D gene (6 bases). This CDR3 comprises 16 residues. CDR1 MNHNS and CDR2 SASEGT come from the germline V gene. Trimming stripped 4 bases from V and 0 bases from J, with 13 bases between. As DNA, the CDR3 is TGTGCCAGCAGTGCCTTAGGACAGCGCTCTGGAAACACCATATATTTT. Amino acids: CASSALGQRSGNTIYF.

The chain is built from TRBV5-1 and TRBJ2-7, with 10 bases aligning to TRBD1. The CDR3 has 13 residues. V dropped 6 bases and J dropped 4; count of bases not matched to a gene: 4. Germline V gene data show CDR1 as SGHRS and CDR2 as YFSETQ. CDR3 loop: CASTGDRGYEQYF. The CDR3 coding sequence is TGCGCCAGCACGGGGGACAGGGGATACGAGCAGTACTTC.

This clone has only a few counts. V gene TRBV5-1 combines with J gene TRBJ2-7, with 10 bases fitting TRBD2. Germline lookup yields CDR1 SGHRS and CDR2 YFSETQ. V was clipped by 4 bases and J by 0 bases; unmatched bases: 4. This CDR3 region has 15 residues. The CDR3 sequence: CASSGLAGASYEQYF. CDR3 nucleotide sequence: TGCGCCAGCAGCGGCCTAGCGGGAGCCTCCTACGAGCAGTACTTC.

The V and J genes are TRBV12-5 and TRBJ2-1, with D possibly matching TRBD1 (6 bases). Germline V gene lookup returns CDR1 LGHNT and CDR2 FRNRAP. This CDR3 region has 17 residues. V was shortened by 7 bases and J by 4 bases, with 23 bases between the two germline ends. CDR3 DNA sequence: TGTGCTAGTGCCAAAACCTGGGGGCCTAGCAGGTACAATGAGCAGTTCTTC. Amino acids: CASAKTWGPSRYNEQFF.

The chain employs TRBV7-2 and TRBJ2-7; 10 nucleotides align to TRBD1. Germline CDR1 and CDR2: SGHTA and FQGNSA. The CDR3 has 15 residues. V was pared by 5 bases and J by 4 bases, with 8 bases of the junction left unmatched. Here the CDR3 DNA reads TGTGCCAGCAGCAAGACCGGGACAGGGGTTTACGAGCAGTACTTC. Protein product: CASSKTGTGVYEQYF.

This chain uses TRBV3-1 (or the pseudogene TRBV3-2) with TRBJ2-5, with TRBD2 matching over 10 bases. Germline V gives CDR1 LGHDT, CDR2 YNNKEL (reference sequence). The V and J ends lost 3 bases and 7 bases, in that order; junction bases with no gene match: 14. The CDR3 runs 17 residues. The CDR3 bases are TGTGCCAGCAGCCAGAGACGGACTAGCGGAGGGGGCGGGACCCAGTACTTC. Encoded protein: CASSQRRTSGGGGTQYF.

The rearrangement links TRBV3-1 (or the pseudogene TRBV3-2) to TRBJ1-2, with 11 bases matching TRBD1. This CDR3 region has 17 residues. Germline CDR1 reads LGHDT; CDR2 reads YNNKEL (reference sequence). V shed 3 bases, J shed 4 bases, and the junction held 10 bases outside the gene matches. DNA of the CDR3: TGTGCCAGCAGCCAGGGTAGGACAGGGGGCTTCGCCTATGGCTACACCTTC. Translated: CASSQGRTGGFAYGYTF.

The V gene is TRBV18, the J gene TRBJ2-2, with D possibly being TRBD2 (6 bases). The CDR3 extends over 13 amino acids. Germline CDR1 KGHSH, CDR2 LQKENI. Trimming removed 2 bases from V and 5 bases from J, with 6 bases in between. The CDR3 coding sequence is TGTGCCAGCTCACCAGCGGGGACCGGGGAGCTGTTTTTT. This encodes CASSPAGTGELFF.

This clone was found a few times. The gene calls are TRBV7-9 and TRBJ1-4; no reliable D call. The CDR3 contains 16 residues. Germline V gene data show CDR1 as SEHNR and CDR2 as FQNEAQ (reference sequence). The V end lost 1 base, the J end lost 0 bases, and 9 bases lay between the germline ends. CDR3 in amino acids: CASSLVSGATNEKLFF. CDR3 DNA: TGTGCCAGCAGCTTAGTTAGCGGGGCAACTAATGAAAAACTGTTTTTT.

The chain couples TRBV30 to TRBJ1-5; possible D gene TRBD1, 5 bases. Germline CDR1 and CDR2: GTSNPN and SVGIG (reference sequence). The CDR3 contains 18 residues. V dropped 0 bases and J dropped 0 bases, with 18 bases sitting between them. CDR3 in DNA: TGTGCCTGGAGTGTACGCAGGGATTATAACTATAGCAATCAGCCCCAGCATTTT. Protein product: CAWSVRRDYNYSNQPQHF.

Of note for this clone: The sample holds other DNA sequences that translate to the same CDR3. The chain combines TRBV12-3 or TRBV12-4 with TRBJ2-5; D is uncertain. Trimming removed 3 bases from V and 5 bases from J, with 4 bases in between. The CDR3 loop spans 11 amino acids. In nucleotides, the CDR3 is TGTGCCAGCAGTTTTGGCGAGACCCAGTACTTC. This gives the protein CASSFGETQYF.

This clone came up once. The chain employs TRBV7-9 and TRBJ2-2; 14 bases map to TRBD2. Trimming removed 4 bases from V and 2 bases from J; junction bases left unmatched: 3. This CDR3 contains 17 residues. In germline, CDR1 is SEHNR, CDR2 FQNEAQ (reference sequence). Here the CDR3 DNA reads TGTGCCAGCAGCTCGGGACTAGCGGGAGCCAACACCGGGGAGCTGTTTTTT. Its translation: CASSSGLAGANTGELFF.

V and J are TRBV5-1 and TRBJ2-3, with 7 nucleotides matching TRBD1. Germline CDR1 reads SGHRS; CDR2 reads YFSETQ. There are 13 residues in the CDR3. V lost 2 bases, J lost 4 bases, and 1 base stayed unmatched. The CDR3 region has the DNA TGCGCCAGCAGCTTACAGGGGTCAGATACGCAGTATTTT. It encodes CASSLQGSDTQYF.

The rearrangement joins TRBV2 to TRBJ1-2; perhaps TRBD1 as D (5 bases). V gave up 2 bases and J gave up 2 bases, with 15 bases separating them. The CDR3 sequence is 16 residues long. CDR1 and CDR2 (germline): SNHLY, FYNNEI. The chain's CDR3 is CASSELFRGGNYGYTF. The CDR3 region has the DNA TGTGCCAGCAGTGAATTATTTAGGGGAGGGAACTATGGCTACACCTTC.

This clone was recorded once. The chain has TRBV25-1 and TRBJ1-3; the match to TRBD1 covers 8 bases. Per germline, CDR1 MGHDK and CDR2 SYGVNS. The CDR3 is made up of 17 amino acids. Unmatched junction bases numbered 6, after V lost 2 bases and J lost 0 bases. The CDR3 coding sequence is TGTGCCAGCAGTGAAGGACAGGGATCGATCTCTGGAAACACCATATATTTT. This gives the protein CASSEGQGSISGNTIYF. The full variable domain, completed using reference TRBV25-1 and TRBJ1-3, is EADIYQTPRYLVIGTGKKITLECSQTMGHDKMYWYQQDPGMELHLIHYSYGVNSTEKGDLSSESTVSRIRTEHFPLTLESARPSHTSQYLCASSEGQGSISGNTIYFGEGSWLTVV.

This chain joins TRBV30 and TRBJ2-3; D not resolved. CDR1 GTSNPN and CDR2 SVGIG come from the germline V gene (reference sequence). Between the trimmed V and J ends, which lost 0 bases and 3 bases, there was a span of 4 bases. There are 12 residues in the CDR3. The CDR3 loop is CAWSVLTDTQYF. The CDR3 coding sequence is TGTGCCTGGAGTGTACTTACAGATACGCAGTATTTT.

This clone was observed a single time. V gene TRBV11-3 combines with J gene TRBJ2-3; 8 bases match TRBD1. From germline, CDR1 is SGHNT and CDR2 YENEEA. V lost 5 bases and J lost 6; bases outside the gene matches: 7. This CDR3 contains 14 residues. In DNA form, the CDR3 reads TGTGCCAGCAGCCAGGGGGCAGGAGGTGATACGCAGTATTTT. Encoded protein: CASSQGAGGDTQYF. Using reference TRBV11-3 and TRBJ2-3 for the parts outside the CDR3, the full variable domain is EAGVVQSPRYKIIEKKQPVAFWCNPISGHNTLYWYLQNLGQGPELLIRYENEEAVDDSQLPKDRFSAERLKGVDSTLKIQPAELGDSAVYLCASSQGAGGDTQYFGPGTRLTVL.

The chain links TRBV2 to TRBJ2-2; D uncertain. Per germline, CDR1 SNHLY and CDR2 FYNNEI. V was shortened by 7 bases and J by 2 bases, with 17 bases between the two germline ends. The CDR3 extends over 16 amino acids. CDR3 loop: CASTLLGRANTGELFF. CDR3 bases: TGTGCCAGCACTCTGCTTGGGCGAGCTAACACCGGGGAGCTGTTTTTT.